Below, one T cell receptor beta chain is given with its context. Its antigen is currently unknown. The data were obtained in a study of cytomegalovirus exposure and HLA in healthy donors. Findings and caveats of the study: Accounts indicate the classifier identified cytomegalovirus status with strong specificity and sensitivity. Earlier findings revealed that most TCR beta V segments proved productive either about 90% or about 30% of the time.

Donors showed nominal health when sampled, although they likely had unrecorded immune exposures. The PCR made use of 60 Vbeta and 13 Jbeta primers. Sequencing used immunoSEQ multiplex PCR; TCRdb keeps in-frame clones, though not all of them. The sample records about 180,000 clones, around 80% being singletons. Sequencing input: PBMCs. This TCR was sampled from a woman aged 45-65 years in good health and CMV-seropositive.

The CDR3 DNA reads TGTGCCAGCAGGGGGACTAGCGGGGGGGTATGGGAGACCCAGTACTTC. Its translation is CASRGTSGGVWETQYF. The rearrangement joins TRBV2 to TRBJ2-5, with TRBD2 identical over 16 bases. Germline CDR1 and CDR2: SNHLY and FYNNEI. V was clipped by 6 bases and J by 5 bases; unmatched bases: 6. This CDR3 is built from 16 residues.